This T cell receptor (beta chain) is from a study of shared clonotypes between healthy human individuals. Clones were read by immunoSEQ multiplex PCR, and TCRdb kept only the in-frame ones, dropping some. The sample contains about 2.5 million clones, around 90% of which appear only once. Broader study findings: Non-shared clonotypes showed lower generation probabilities than clonotypes common to all four donors. The low donor count limited represented genetic and exposure-history diversity.

A remark on this clone: Its cognate antigen is unknown.

The sequence was collected from a man aged 18 to 35 in good health. Some clones in this sample may be carry-over from other donors' samples. Sequenced sample: naive CD4+ T cells from PBMCs. As to subset: CD45RA+ positively selected.

Here the CDR3 DNA reads TGCAGCGTTGGAGGGGCGCAGGTGGAGCAGTACTTC. It yields the protein CSVGGAQVEQYF. The chain carries TRBV29-1 and TRBJ2-5; D possibly matches TRBD1 or TRBD2 (5 bases each). Germline CDR1 and CDR2: SQVTM and ANQGSEA. V lost 4 bases and J 11 bases, leaving 17 bases between the germline ends. There are 12 residues in the CDR3.